The source of this T cell receptor (beta chain) is a study of Graves' ophthalmopathy and Graves' hyperthyroidism. Points from the study as a whole: Blood also held most thyroid clonotypes expanded above 0.001 frequency.

Amplified TCR beta CDR3 regions were obtained using RNA transcripts as template. Second-round multiplex PCR came after first-round RT-PCR with HTBI primers. TCRdb processed the multiplex PCR reads anew with MiXCR; each CDR3 protein has one entry. The profile shows 200,000 to 250,000 distinct CDR3 sequences, roughly 27% of them singletons. Moderate-to-severe activity, CAS at least 3, NOSPECS at least 4 and duration under 3 months characterized donors with ophthalmopathy. No donor had other autoimmune disease, uncontrolled infection, pregnancy or lactation. What supplied the PBMCs was approximately 10 ml of fresh peripheral blood. Only a few counts were recorded for this clonotype. Its target is not known. The CDR3 covers 11 residues. The ends were cut back, 8 bases at V and 7 bases at J, with 11 bases in the middle.

Sequencing was carried out using peripheral blood. The receptor comes from a man aged 45-65 years with Graves' ophthalmopathy. The chain couples TRBV12-3 or TRBV12-4 to TRBJ1-1, with D hard to call. As DNA, the CDR3 is TGTGCCAGCCTGGTGGCTCTTGAAGCTTTCTTT. Translated, it gives CASLVALEAFF.